Below, 21 T cell receptor beta chains from the same sample are listed, as sequenced in a study of cytomegalovirus exposure and HLA in healthy donors. PCR was performed using 60 Vbeta and 13 Jbeta primers. Repertoires were generated with immunoSEQ multiplex PCR, while TCRdb's copy carries only in-frame clones and drops some. This sample's table has 77,000 or so clones. Input material: PBMCs. The receptors shown here come from a man younger than 40 in good health and CMV-seronegative.

This sequence joins TRBV6-5 and TRBJ2-7; a possible D gene is TRBD1 (6 bases). Trimming removed 0 bases at V and 5 bases at J, with 14 bases between. Looked up from germline, CDR1 is MNHEY and CDR2 is SVGAGI. The CDR3 is 15 residues long. CDR3 residues: CASSYSPRGGHEQYF. In DNA form, the CDR3 reads TGTGCCAGCAGTTACTCGCCCAGGGGCGGCCACGAGCAGTACTTC.

The chain couples TRBV7-8 to TRBJ2-4; D possibly corresponds to TRBD2 (5 bases). Trimming shortened V by 1 base and J by 0 bases, and 16 bases separated the two germline ends. Germline V gene lookup returns CDR1 SGHVS and CDR2 FQNEAQ. The CDR3 contains 18 residues. DNA of the CDR3: TGTGCCAGCAGCTTAGAGGGAACTAGATATATAGCCAAAAACATTCAGTACTTC. Protein product: CASSLEGTRYIAKNIQYF.

This chain links TRBV9 with TRBJ1-2; 7 positions agree with TRBD1. Germline V gene lookup returns CDR1 SGDLS and CDR2 YYNGEE. The CDR3 is 15 amino acids. V was pared by 2 bases and J by 4 bases, with 8 bases of the junction left unmatched. The CDR3 sequence: CASSVDQGDSYGYTF. The DNA for the CDR3 is TGTGCCAGCAGCGTGGATCAGGGGGATTCCTATGGCTACACCTTC.

The chain recombines TRBV15 with TRBJ1-4; D is unresolved. The CDR3 has 13 amino acids. Germline V gene data show CDR1 as LNHNV and CDR2 as YYDKDF (reference sequence). Trimming removed 6 bases from V and 5 bases from J, with 10 bases in between. This CDR3 reads CATRMGRNEKLFF. The CDR3 DNA sequence: TGTGCCACCAGGATGGGGAGGAATGAAAAACTGTTTTTT.

The V gene is TRBV11-1, the J gene TRBJ1-1, with 8 bases matching TRBD1. The CDR3 contains 15 residues. The V gene's germline CDR1 is SGHAT and CDR2 FQDESV (reference sequence). Germline trimming cut 5 bases from V and 4 bases from J; bases unmatched to any gene: 9. The CDR3 nucleotides read TGTGCCAGCAGCCCTTGGACAGGGAGGGGCACTGAAGCTTTCTTT. Translated, it gives CASSPWTGRGTEAFF.

The chain uses TRBV29-1 and TRBJ1-1; 7 bases fit TRBD1. Germline V gives CDR1 SQVTM, CDR2 ANQGSEA. Unmatched junction bases numbered 14, after V lost 7 bases and J lost 9 bases. The CDR3 has 13 residues. CDR3 DNA sequence: TGCAGCGCCGCTGGGGGGAGACAGGGAAAAGCTTTCTTT. It is translated as CSAAGGRQGKAFF. Variable domain in full (rest from reference TRBV29-1 and TRBJ1-1): SAVISQKPSRDICQRGTSLTIQCQVDSQVTMMFWYRQQPGQSLTLIATANQGSEATYESGFVIDKFPISRPNLTFSTLTVSNMSPEDSSIYLCSAAGGRQGKAFFGQGTRLTVV.

The V and J genes are TRBV18 and TRBJ1-4; D gene unclear. The germline CDR1 and CDR2 sequences are KGHSH and LQKENI. The CDR3 runs 15 residues. With 2 bases removed from V and 5 bases from J, the gap between germline ends came to 12 bases. CDR3 nucleotide sequence: TGTGCCAGCTCACCAGGAGGCAGCTTAAATGAAAAACTGTTTTTT. This gives the protein CASSPGGSLNEKLFF.

This sequence joins TRBV6-5 and TRBJ2-7; 9 nucleotides align to TRBD1. The CDR3 consists of 13 residues. V shed 8 bases and J 2 bases; nucleotides not matched to a gene: 4. Germline V lookup: CDR1 MNHEY, CDR2 SVGAGI. CDR3 residues: CASGDRDAYEQYF. In DNA, the CDR3 is TGTGCCAGCGGGGACAGGGACGCCTACGAGCAGTACTTC.

The rearrangement uses TRBV30 and TRBJ2-2; no definite D call. Per the germline V gene, CDR1 is GTSNPN and CDR2 is SVGIG (reference sequence). The CDR3 sequence is 13 residues long. The V end was cut by 4 bases, the J end by 3 bases, with 9 bases between. The CDR3 here is CAWNGVHTGELFF. The CDR3 nucleotides are TGTGCCTGGAATGGAGTTCACACCGGGGAGCTGTTTTTT.

V and J are TRBV5-1 and TRBJ2-2, with D tentatively TRBD2 (5 bases). V lost 5 bases to trimming and J lost 6 bases, with 14 bases between them. This CDR3 is built from 14 residues. Germline CDR1 SGHRS, CDR2 YFSETQ. The CDR3 DNA reads as TGCGCCAGCAGTGCCCGGGGTGGGGCCGGGGAGCTGTTTTTT. Amino acid sequence: CASSARGGAGELFF. Full variable domain (rest looked up from reference TRBV5-1 and TRBJ2-2): KAGVTQTPRYLIKTRGQQVTLSCSPISGHRSVSWYQQTPGQGLQFLFEYFSETQRNKGNFPGRFSGRQFSNSRSEMNVSTLELGDSALYLCASSARGGAGELFFGEGSRLTVL.

The chain combines TRBV4-1 with TRBJ1-5; D unresolved. V dropped 1 base and J dropped 4 bases, with 11 bases sitting between them. The CDR3 loop spans 15 amino acids. Per the germline V gene, CDR1 is MGHRA and CDR2 is YSYEKL. The CDR3 sequence: CASSQAPTVNQPQHF. As DNA, the CDR3 is TGCGCCAGCAGCCAAGCGCCCACAGTTAATCAGCCCCAGCATTTT.

The V call is TRBV5-4, the J call TRBJ2-2; unclear D gene. Germline CDR1 is SGHNT and CDR2 is YYREEE (reference sequence). With 1 base removed from V and 1 base from J, the gap between germline ends came to 2 bases. CDR3 length: 13 residues. The CDR3 coding sequence is TGTGCCAGCAGCTTGCAGAACACCGGGGAGCTGTTTTTT. Translation: CASSLQNTGELFF.

The chain uses TRBV29-1 and TRBJ1-4; 10 positions match TRBD1. V trimming: 7 bases; J trimming: 2 bases; junction bases outside the gene matches: 4. CDR3 length: 14 amino acids. The germline gives CDR1 SQVTM, CDR2 ANQGSEA. CDR3 bases: TGCAGCGCCAGGACAGGGGGGACTAATGAAAAACTGTTTTTT. It codes for CSARTGGTNEKLFF.

The chain couples TRBV7-2 to TRBJ2-7; tentative D call: TRBD1 (6 bases). V dropped 5 bases and J dropped 0 bases, with 14 bases sitting between them. Germline V gene lookup returns CDR1 SGHTA and CDR2 FQGNSA. There are 15 residues in the CDR3. The CDR3 here is CASSPRRGSSYEQYF. The CDR3 DNA reads as TGTGCCAGCAGCCCTCGAAGGGGGAGCTCCTACGAGCAGTACTTC.

The chain recombines TRBV30 with TRBJ1-1; 7 positions agree with TRBD1. The junction had 12 bases not matched to a gene; V was cut back by 8 bases and J by 3 bases. CDR3 length: 14 residues. Germline V CDR1 and CDR2: GTSNPN, SVGIG (reference sequence). This CDR3 reads CASYRGSGDTEAFF. The CDR3, as DNA: TGTGCCAGTTACAGGGGCTCAGGAGACACTGAAGCTTTCTTT.

The chain couples TRBV5-1 to TRBJ2-5; 7 bases are shared with TRBD1. Germline V gives CDR1 SGHRS, CDR2 YFSETQ. The CDR3 has 14 residues. After removal of 4 bases from V and 4 bases from J, the junction contained 7 bases not matched to a gene. CDR3 nucleotides: TGCGCCAGCAGCGCTGAGGGGGCGGGAGAGACCCAGTACTTC. This encodes CASSAEGAGETQYF.

The chain is built from TRBV6-4 and TRBJ2-6; D not certain. The germline gives CDR1 MRHNA, CDR2 SNTAGT. V gave up 3 bases and J gave up 0 bases, with 6 bases separating them. The CDR3 runs to 15 residues. This chain's CDR3 is CASSDHGSGANVLTF. DNA of the CDR3: TGTGCCAGCAGTGATCACGGCTCTGGGGCCAACGTCCTGACTTTC.

The chain recombines TRBV18 with TRBJ2-6; the match to TRBD1 covers 9 bases. The V gene end was trimmed by 6 bases and the J gene end by 0 bases; junction bases not matched to a gene: 6. The length of the CDR3 is 17 residues. Germline values: CDR1 KGHSH, CDR2 LQKENI. The CDR3 nucleotides read TGTGCCAGCTCCCTGGGACAGGGAAGCTCTGGGGCCAACGTCCTGACTTTC. This translates into CASSLGQGSSGANVLTF.

J is TRBJ2-3 and V is TRBV9; TRBD2 might be the D (5 bases). Germline V gives CDR1 SGDLS, CDR2 YYNGEE. The CDR3 extends over 13 amino acids. With 4 bases removed from V and 2 bases from J, the gap between germline ends came to 8 bases. The CDR3 spells CASSFGDTDTQYF. The CDR3 nucleotides read TGTGCCAGCAGCTTCGGGGACACAGATACGCAGTATTTT. The whole variable domain, filled in from reference TRBV9 and TRBJ2-3, reads DSGVTQTPKHLITATGQRVTLRCSPRSGDLSVYWYQQSLDQGLQFLIQYYNGEERAKGNILERFSAQQFPDLHSELNLSSLELGDSALYFCASSFGDTDTQYFGPGTRLTVL.

The chain employs TRBV6-4 and TRBJ1-1; D unclear. The V gene lost 5 bases and the J gene lost 3 bases, with 10 bases spanning the gap. This CDR3 has 13 amino acids. Per the germline V gene, CDR1 is MRHNA and CDR2 is SNTAGT. CDR3 sequence: CASSFRLDTEAFF. The CDR3 region has the DNA TGTGCCAGCAGTTTCAGGCTGGACACTGAAGCTTTCTTT.

The chain employs TRBV30 and TRBJ1-4; D gene ambiguous. This CDR3 contains 13 residues. Germline V gives CDR1 GTSNPN, CDR2 SVGIG (reference sequence). Trimming left V 8 bases short and J 8 bases short, with 18 bases between. The CDR3 DNA is TGTGCCCTGGAGGCTGACATTGGGGAAAAACTGTTTTTT. This codes for CALEADIGEKLFF.